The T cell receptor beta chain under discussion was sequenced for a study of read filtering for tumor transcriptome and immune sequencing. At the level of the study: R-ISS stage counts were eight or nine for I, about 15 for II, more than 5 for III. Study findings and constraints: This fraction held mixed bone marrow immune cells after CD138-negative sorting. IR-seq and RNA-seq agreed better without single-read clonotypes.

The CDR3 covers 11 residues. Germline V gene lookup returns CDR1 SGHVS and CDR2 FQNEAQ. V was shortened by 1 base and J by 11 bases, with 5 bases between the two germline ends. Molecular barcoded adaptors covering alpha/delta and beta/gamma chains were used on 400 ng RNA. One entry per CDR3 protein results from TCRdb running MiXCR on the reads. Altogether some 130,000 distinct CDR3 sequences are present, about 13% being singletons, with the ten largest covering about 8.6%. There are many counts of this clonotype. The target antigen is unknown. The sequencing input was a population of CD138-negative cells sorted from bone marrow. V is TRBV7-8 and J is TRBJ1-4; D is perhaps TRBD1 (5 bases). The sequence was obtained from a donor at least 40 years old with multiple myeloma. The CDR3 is CASSLGQKLFF. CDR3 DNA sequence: TGTGCCAGCAGCTTAGGACAGAAACTGTTTTTT.